The 28 T cell receptor beta chains given below trace back to one sample, sequenced in a study of T cell responses to AZD1222 COVID-19 vaccine. The table came from immunoSEQ multiplex PCR; TCRdb's copy has only in-frame clones and leaves some out. This sample has more than 90,000 clones, with about 88% found just once. The source was peripheral blood, collected 28 days after the second AZD1222 dose. The receptors were sampled from an adult who received the AZD1222 COVID-19 vaccine.

The chain combines TRBV2 with TRBJ1-1; D not certain. This CDR3 is 12 amino acids long. Trimming left V 11 bases short and J 1 base short, with 11 bases between. From germline, CDR1 is SNHLY and CDR2 FYNNEI. In DNA form, the CDR3 reads TGTGCCCACGCCCAGGAGAACACTGAAGCTTTCTTT. It specifies CAHAQENTEAFF. Full variable domain (outside the CDR3, taken from reference TRBV2 and TRBJ1-1): EPEVTQTPSHQVTQMGQEVILRCVPISNHLYFYWYRQILGQKVEFLVSFYNNEISEKSEIFDDQFSVERPDGSNFTLKIRSTKLEDSAMYFCAHAQENTEAFFGQGTRLTVV.

This clone was seen once. This chain joins TRBV28 and TRBJ1-2; D may be TRBD1 (6 bases). CDR3 length: 15 amino acids. Trimming took 6 bases from V and 4 from J, leaving 18 bases between them. CDR1 is MDHEN and CDR2 is SYDVKM in the germline V gene. The CDR3 DNA reads as TGTGCCAGCAGCTCCCCCGGACAGCTCAGCTATGGCTACACCTTC. Its protein is CASSSPGQLSYGYTF.

This clone showed up just a few times. Other DNA sequences in the sample encode the same CDR3. V gene TRBV11-3 combines with J gene TRBJ1-1, with no clear D. Germline CDR1 reads SGHNT; CDR2 reads YENEEA. The V end lost 1 base, the J end lost 2 bases, and 5 bases lay between the germline ends. The CDR3 covers 13 residues. This CDR3 is CASSLGANTEAFF. The DNA for the CDR3 is TGTGCCAGCAGCTTAGGCGCCAACACTGAAGCTTTCTTT.

This sequence joins TRBV15 and TRBJ2-7; D possibly corresponds to TRBD2 (7 bases). The ends were cut back, 3 bases at V and 6 bases at J, with 15 bases in the middle. This CDR3 has 14 residues. CDR1 is LNHNV and CDR2 is YYDKDF in the germline V gene (reference sequence). Here the CDR3 reads CATSRASAGAEQYF. CDR3 nucleotide sequence: TGTGCCACCAGCAGGGCAAGCGCGGGGGCCGAGCAGTACTTC.

This chain links TRBV7-3 with TRBJ1-5; D is uncertain. The CDR3 runs to 13 residues. Between the trimmed V and J ends, which lost 2 bases and 4 bases, there was a span of 6 bases. The germline V gene has CDR1 SGHTA and CDR2 FQGTGA. The CDR3 reads CASSLGPNQPQHF. The CDR3 DNA is TGTGCCAGCAGCTTAGGACCGAATCAGCCCCAGCATTTT.

This chain joins TRBV28 and TRBJ2-7; 14 bases match TRBD2. Germline lookup yields CDR1 MDHEN and CDR2 SYDVKM. V lost 7 bases to trimming and J lost 4 bases; unmatched junction nucleotides: 9. The CDR3 has 16 residues. CDR3 loop: CASIPSGTSGGYEQYF. CDR3 sequence (DNA): TGTGCCAGCATCCCTTCCGGGACTAGCGGGGGTTACGAGCAGTACTTC.

V usage is TRBV4-3 and J usage is TRBJ1-1; D is unclear. CDR3 length: 18 residues. The V and J ends lost 4 bases and 0 bases respectively, with 21 bases between them. Looked up from germline, CDR1 is LGHNA and CDR2 is YSLEER. CDR3 nucleotides: TGCGCCAGCAGCCCATCTGTCCCGGGGAACTACATGAACACTGAAGCTTTCTTT. Translating it yields CASSPSVPGNYMNTEAFF.

This clone came up once. V gene TRBV5-5 combines with J gene TRBJ2-7, with 7 positions matching TRBD1. After removal of 2 bases from V and 3 bases from J, the junction contained 5 bases not matched to a gene. Per the germline V gene, CDR1 is SGHKS and CDR2 is YYEKEE (reference sequence). This CDR3 has 14 residues. This CDR3 is CASSLNRGLYEQYF. The CDR3 coding sequence is TGTGCCAGCAGCTTAAACAGGGGCCTCTACGAGCAGTACTTC.

The chain carries TRBV2 and TRBJ2-3; 7 bases are a match to TRBD1. The CDR3 spans 13 residues. Germline V lookup: CDR1 SNHLY, CDR2 FYNNEI. J was trimmed by 4 bases and V by 7 bases; bases with no gene match: 5. CDR3 protein: CASNPQGADTQYF. CDR3 coding DNA: TGTGCCAGCAACCCCCAGGGGGCAGATACGCAGTATTTT. Combining the CDR3 with reference TRBV2 and TRBJ2-3 gives the whole variable domain EPEVTQTPSHQVTQMGQEVILRCVPISNHLYFYWYRQILGQKVEFLVSFYNNEISEKSEIFDDQFSVERPDGSNFTLKIRSTKLEDSAMYFCASNPQGADTQYFGPGTRLTVL.

The CDR3 sequence is CASSYEGQTYEQYF. The CDR3 coding sequence is TGTGCCAGCAGTTATGAGGGACAGACCTACGAGCAGTACTTC. The chain uses TRBV6-6 and TRBJ2-7; 7 bases are shared with TRBD1. Germline loops: CDR1 MNHNY, CDR2 SVGAGI (reference sequence). Trimming removed 3 bases from V and 2 bases from J; junction bases left unmatched: 4. The CDR3 totals 14 residues.

The chain couples TRBV6-5 to TRBJ2-1, with D perhaps TRBD1 or TRBD2 (5 bases each). Germline loops: CDR1 MNHEY, CDR2 SVGAGI. The CDR3 loop spans 12 amino acids. The V end lost 6 bases, the J end lost 9 bases, and 12 bases lay between the germline ends. CDR3 in amino acids: CASRWGGGEQFF. The CDR3 DNA follows: TGTGCCAGCAGATGGGGTGGGGGTGAGCAGTTCTTC.

The chain combines TRBV27 with TRBJ2-1; the D is unclear. This CDR3 contains 11 residues. Deletions cut 6 bases from V and 1 base from J, with 1 base between. Germline CDR1 reads MNHEY; CDR2 reads SMNVEV (reference sequence). CDR3 nucleotide sequence: TGTGCCAGCAGGTCCTACAATGAGCAGTTCTTC. Protein sequence: CASRSYNEQFF.

The rearrangement joins TRBV2 to TRBJ1-2; 10 bases are shared with TRBD1. Germline CDR1 SNHLY, CDR2 FYNNEI. Trimming took 4 bases from V and 8 from J; bases not matched to a gene: 4. The length of the CDR3 is 13 residues. The CDR3 bases are TGTGCCAGCAGTGTACAGACAGGGGGCGGCTACACCTTC. Encoded protein: CASSVQTGGGYTF.

This CDR3 is CATSARSGLQAFF. CDR3 sequence (DNA): TGTGCCACCAGCGCGCGGTCGGGGCTTCAAGCTTTCTTT. This chain uses TRBV15 with TRBJ1-1, with D maybe TRBD1 (5 bases). The germline CDR1 and CDR2 sequences are LNHNV and YYDKDF (reference sequence). The CDR3 covers 13 residues. V was shortened by 5 bases and J by 9 bases, with 16 bases between the two germline ends.

The CDR3 bases are TGTGCCAGCAGTTTATTCCCGACGGCCCCGGGGGACTACAATGAGCAGTTCTTC. Translation: CASSLFPTAPGDYNEQFF. The rearrangement links TRBV27 to TRBJ2-1, with a possible D match to TRBD2 (6 bases). Trimming took 1 base from V and 3 from J, leaving 19 bases between them. CDR3 length: 18 residues. In germline, CDR1 is MNHEY, CDR2 SMNVEV (reference sequence).

This chain uses TRBV5-1 with TRBJ2-2; 11 nucleotides match TRBD2. V trimming: 7 bases; J trimming: 7 bases; junction bases outside the gene matches: 6. This CDR3 has 14 amino acids. Germline values: CDR1 SGHRS, CDR2 YFSETQ. The CDR3 DNA sequence: TGCGCCAGCCACTCCGGGACTAGCGGCGGGGAGCTGTTTTTT. It yields the protein CASHSGTSGGELFF.

The chain couples TRBV5-1 to TRBJ1-6, with D unclear. V was pared by 0 bases and J by 0 bases, with 7 bases between. This CDR3 has 16 residues. Per the germline V gene, CDR1 is SGHRS and CDR2 is YFSETQ. CDR3 amino acids: CASSLGGNSYNSPLHF. DNA for the CDR3: TGCGCCAGCAGCTTGGGGGGAAACTCCTATAATTCACCCCTCCACTTT.

The sample holds a few counts of this clone. This chain joins TRBV7-2 and TRBJ2-7; D may be TRBD1 (5 bases). The V end was cut by 5 bases, the J end by 2 bases, with 16 bases between. Germline values: CDR1 SGHTA, CDR2 FQGNSA. The CDR3 consists of 15 residues. CDR3 sequence (DNA): TGTGCCAGCAGCCCTCCCAGGGCCCTCGCCTACGAGCAGTACTTC. The encoded protein is CASSPPRALAYEQYF.

This clone occurred a few times. The chain uses TRBV15 and TRBJ1-1; D is possibly TRBD1 (5 bases). The CDR3 has 12 residues. V was pared by 1 base and J by 6 bases, with 6 bases between. CDR1 is LNHNV and CDR2 is YYDKDF in the germline V gene (reference sequence). In DNA, the CDR3 is TGTGCCACCAGCAGAGGGGGGGCTGAAGCTTTCTTT. Translated, it gives CATSRGGAEAFF.

The V call is TRBV6-1, the J call TRBJ2-3, with 9 positions matching TRBD2. CDR3 length: 17 residues. The trim removed 1 base at V and 4 bases at J, leaving 9 bases unmatched. Germline CDR1 and CDR2: MNHNS and SASEGT. This chain's CDR3 is CASSEVPTAGGSDTQYF. CDR3 nucleotide sequence: TGTGCCAGCAGTGAAGTCCCTACAGCGGGAGGATCAGATACGCAGTATTTT.

V is TRBV5-6 and J is TRBJ1-5; D remains ambiguous. Deletions cut 5 bases from V and 0 bases from J, with 12 bases between. The CDR3 has 15 residues. Per germline, CDR1 SGHDT and CDR2 YYEEEE. The CDR3 DNA reads TGTGCCAGCAGTCGTGGAACCGGTAGCAATCAGCCCCAGCATTTT. It yields the protein CASSRGTGSNQPQHF.

On this clone itself: The sample has other DNA sequences that encode this CDR3 too. DNA of the CDR3: TGCGCCAGCAGCTGGGGGACAGGGAACACTGAAGCTTTCTTT. Protein sequence: CASSWGTGNTEAFF. The chain combines TRBV5-1 with TRBJ1-1; 8 bases match TRBD1. V shed 3 bases, J shed 1 base, and the junction held 2 bases outside the gene matches. The CDR3 contains 14 residues. Germline loops: CDR1 SGHRS, CDR2 YFSETQ.

The CDR3, as DNA: TGCGCCAGCAGCATAGGGACAGCCACAACAACTAATGAAAAACTGTTTTTT. Its protein product is CASSIGTATTTNEKLFF. The chain uses TRBV5-1 and TRBJ1-4; 7 nucleotides line up with TRBD1. The CDR3 loop spans 17 amino acids. V lost 4 bases to trimming and J lost 0 bases; unmatched junction nucleotides: 9. CDR1 is SGHRS, CDR2 YFSETQ, per germline. Full variable domain (missing parts from reference TRBV5-1 and TRBJ1-4): KAGVTQTPRYLIKTRGQQVTLSCSPISGHRSVSWYQQTPGQGLQFLFEYFSETQRNKGNFPGRFSGRQFSNSRSEMNVSTLELGDSALYLCASSIGTATTTNEKLFFGSGTQLSVL.

The CDR3 DNA reads TGCGCCAGCGTAGGGACAGATGGCTATGGCTACACCTTC. Amino acid sequence: CASVGTDGYGYTF. The rearrangement links TRBV10-2 to TRBJ1-2; 7 nucleotides line up with TRBD1. The CDR3 is 13 residues long. Trimming cost V 8 bases and J 4 bases; bases outside gene matches: 7. CDR1 WSHSY and CDR2 SAAADI come from the germline V gene.

The chain has TRBV11-3 and TRBJ2-4, with D hard to call. Looked up from germline, CDR1 is SGHNT and CDR2 is YENEEA. The CDR3 totals 13 residues. V lost 3 bases to trimming and J lost 0 bases, with 3 bases between them. CDR3 sequence reads: CASSFLAKNIQYF. The CDR3 DNA follows: TGTGCCAGCAGCTTCTTAGCCAAAAACATTCAGTACTTC.

The chain joins TRBV5-1 to TRBJ2-1; 16 bases are a match to TRBD2. The CDR3 is 15 residues long. V gave up 6 bases and J gave up 6 bases; unmatched junction bases: 3. Germline loops: CDR1 SGHRS, CDR2 YFSETQ. As DNA, the CDR3 is TGCGCCAGCACGGGACTAGCGGGAGGGCCCAATGAGCAGTTCTTC. Encoded protein: CASTGLAGGPNEQFF.

The rearrangement uses TRBV6-5 and TRBJ1-4, with TRBD1 identical over 9 bases. Germline lookup yields CDR1 MNHEY and CDR2 SVGAGI. CDR3 length: 14 amino acids. The V segment lost 5 bases and the J segment 5 bases; nucleotides outside the gene matches: 3. The CDR3: CASSRQGGNEKLFF. The CDR3, as DNA: TGTGCCAGCAGTCGACAGGGGGGGAATGAAAAACTGTTTTTT.

The chain joins TRBV10-3 to TRBJ2-7, with 9 bases fitting TRBD2. The V gene's germline CDR1 is ENHRY and CDR2 SYGVKD. The CDR3 runs to 16 residues. V shed 11 bases and J 7 bases; nucleotides not matched to a gene: 21. The CDR3 coding sequence is TGTGCCGCGACCAACCCAGCGGGAGGAATAATAATGGAGCAGTACTTC. It translates to CAATNPAGGIIMEQYF.